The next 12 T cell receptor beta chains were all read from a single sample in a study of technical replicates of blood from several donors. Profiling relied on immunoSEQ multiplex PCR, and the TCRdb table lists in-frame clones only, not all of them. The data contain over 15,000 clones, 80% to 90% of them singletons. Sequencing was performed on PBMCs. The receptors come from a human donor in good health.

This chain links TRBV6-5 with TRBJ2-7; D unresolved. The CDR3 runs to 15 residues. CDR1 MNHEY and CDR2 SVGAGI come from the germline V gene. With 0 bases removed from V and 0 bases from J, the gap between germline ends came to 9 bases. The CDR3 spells CASSYSYTVSYEQYF. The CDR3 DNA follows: TGTGCCAGCAGTTACTCGTATACAGTCTCCTACGAGCAGTACTTC.

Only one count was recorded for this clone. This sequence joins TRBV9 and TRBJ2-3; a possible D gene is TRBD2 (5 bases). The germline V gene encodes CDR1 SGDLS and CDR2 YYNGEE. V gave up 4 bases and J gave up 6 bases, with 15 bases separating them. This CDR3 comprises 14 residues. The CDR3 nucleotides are TGTGCCAGCAGCCCTCTTGGTGTAGCGGATACGCAGTATTTT. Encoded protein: CASSPLGVADTQYF.

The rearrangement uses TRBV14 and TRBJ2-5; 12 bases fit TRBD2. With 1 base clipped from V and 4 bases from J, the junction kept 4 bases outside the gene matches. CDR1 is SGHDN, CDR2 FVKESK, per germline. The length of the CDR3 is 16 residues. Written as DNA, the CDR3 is TGTGCCAGCAGCCAAGGACTAGCGGGAGTAGGAGAGACCCAGTACTTC. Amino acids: CASSQGLAGVGETQYF.

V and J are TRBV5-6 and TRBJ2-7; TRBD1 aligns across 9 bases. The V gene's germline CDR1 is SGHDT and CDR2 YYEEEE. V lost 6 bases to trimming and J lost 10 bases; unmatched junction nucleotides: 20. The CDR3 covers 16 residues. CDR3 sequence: CASTSQGAVGVGTQYF. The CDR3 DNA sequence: TGTGCCAGCACCTCACAGGGGGCGGTCGGAGTGGGTACTCAGTACTTC.

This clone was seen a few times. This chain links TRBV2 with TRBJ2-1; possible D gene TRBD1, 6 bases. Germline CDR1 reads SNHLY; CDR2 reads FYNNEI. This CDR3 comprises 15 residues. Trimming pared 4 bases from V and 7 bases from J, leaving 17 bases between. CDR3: CASSVLGGLGNEQFF. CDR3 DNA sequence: TGTGCCAGCAGTGTTCTTGGGGGCCTGGGAAATGAGCAGTTCTTC.

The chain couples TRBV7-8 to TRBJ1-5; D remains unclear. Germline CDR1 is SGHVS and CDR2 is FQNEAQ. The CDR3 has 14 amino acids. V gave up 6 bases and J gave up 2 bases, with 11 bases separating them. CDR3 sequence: CASSLGDGNQPQHF. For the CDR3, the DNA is TGTGCCAGCAGTCTCGGGGATGGCAATCAGCCCCAGCATTTT.

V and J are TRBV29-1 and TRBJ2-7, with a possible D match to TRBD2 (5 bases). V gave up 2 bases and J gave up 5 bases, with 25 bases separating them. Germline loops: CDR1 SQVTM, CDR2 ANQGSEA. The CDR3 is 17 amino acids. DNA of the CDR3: TGCAGCGTTGAATCGGCGAGGGTGGGGAGCCCGTTCCACGAGCAGTACTTC. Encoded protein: CSVESARVGSPFHEQYF.

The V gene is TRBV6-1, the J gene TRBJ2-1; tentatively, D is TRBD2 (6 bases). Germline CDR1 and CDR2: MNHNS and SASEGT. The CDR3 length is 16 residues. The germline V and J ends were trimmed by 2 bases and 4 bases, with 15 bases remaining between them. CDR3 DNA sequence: TGTGCCAGCAGTGAAACTGGAGGGGACCCTTACAATGAGCAGTTCTTC. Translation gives CASSETGGDPYNEQFF.

The CDR3 is CASSLGASGSYEQYF. The DNA for the CDR3 is TGTGCCAGCAGCTTAGGTGCTAGCGGGAGCTACGAGCAGTACTTC. V usage is TRBV7-2 and J usage is TRBJ2-7, with TRBD2 matching over 10 bases. V was clipped by 1 base and J by 3 bases; unmatched bases: 3. CDR1 and CDR2 (germline): SGHTA, FQGNSA. This CDR3 comprises 15 residues.

The CDR3 here is CASSYGTSRPNEQFF. CDR3 nucleotides: TGTGCCAGCAGTTACGGGACTAGCCGGCCTAATGAGCAGTTCTTC. The rearrangement uses TRBV14 and TRBJ2-1; 9 positions match TRBD2. Losses at the gene ends were 6 bases for V and 7 bases for J; bases not matched to a gene: 10. The CDR3 length is 15 residues. Germline assignment: CDR1 SGHDN and CDR2 FVKESK.

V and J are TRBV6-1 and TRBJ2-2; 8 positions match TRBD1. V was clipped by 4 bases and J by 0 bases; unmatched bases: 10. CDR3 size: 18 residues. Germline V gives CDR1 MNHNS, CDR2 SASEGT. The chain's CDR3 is CASSVSGTGYANTGELFF. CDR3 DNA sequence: TGTGCCAGCAGTGTGTCCGGGACAGGCTACGCGAACACCGGGGAGCTGTTTTTT.

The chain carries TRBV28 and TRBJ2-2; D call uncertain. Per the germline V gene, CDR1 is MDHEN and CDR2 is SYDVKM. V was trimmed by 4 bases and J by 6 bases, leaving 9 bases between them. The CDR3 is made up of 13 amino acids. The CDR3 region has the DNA TGTGCCAGCAGTTCCCGAGGAGCCGGGGAGCTGTTTTTT. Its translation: CASSSRGAGELFF.